The 16 T cell receptor beta chains below all came from one sample that was sequenced in a study of tumor-infiltrating lymphocytes in oesophageal squamous cell carcinoma. TCRdb ran MiXCR on the PCR reads and lists one entry per CDR3 protein. The sample consists of some 14,000 distinct CDR3 sequences, 40% to 60% of them appearing once. Sequenced sample: esophageal tumor tissue. These receptor sequences come from a male donor with esophageal squamous cell carcinoma.

This clonotype was seen ten or more times. This sequence joins TRBV11-2 and TRBJ1-1, with no clear D. The CDR3 has 11 amino acids. V lost 1 base and J 10 bases, leaving 7 bases between the germline ends. CDR1 SGHAT and CDR2 FQNNGV come from the germline V gene. The CDR3 DNA is TGTGCCAGCAGCTTAGTTACGCGAGCTTTCTTT. Translating gives CASSLVTRAFF.

Ten or more counts support this clonotype. The CDR3 DNA reads as TGTGCCAGAATCAGTGATGGGACTAGCGGGGAAAGGGCCCACAATGAGCAGTTCTTC. Translating gives CARISDGTSGERAHNEQFF. V is TRBV5-3 and J is TRBJ2-1; 13 bases are a match to TRBD2. TRBV5-3 is an open reading frame, and its role is uncertain. The CDR3 runs to 19 residues. Trimming at V came to 6 bases and at J to 5 bases, leaving 17 bases not matched to a gene.

This clonotype has more than one count but fewer than ten. Because it lacks the conserved phenylalanine or tryptophan at the end, this CDR3 is likely a read error. It is unclear where the CDR3 begins or ends on the DNA, so no DNA is shown, and the CDR3 is as TCRdb lists it. The chain is built from TRBV7-9 and TRBJ2-6; TRBD1, the D gene given by the table, was not confirmed from the DNA. The length of the CDR3 is 9 amino acids, counting both ends. CDR1 SEHNR and CDR2 FQNEAQ come from the germline V gene (reference sequence). CDR3 loop: CASSLEGGT.

The V and J genes are TRBV7-2 and TRBJ2-4, with 16 bases identical to TRBD2. The CDR3 extends over 18 amino acids. The germline gives CDR1 SGHTA, CDR2 FQGNSA. The J segment lost 13 bases and the V segment lost 1 base, leaving 13 bases of the junction unmatched. The CDR3 DNA follows: TGTGCCAGCAGCTTAGGGGGACTAGCGGGAGGGGGACGTCAAGAGCAGTACTTC. It translates to CASSLGGLAGGGRQEQYF.

The gene calls are TRBV7-3 and TRBJ2-7, with 8 nucleotides matching TRBD2. V lost 2 bases, J lost 3 bases, and 6 bases stayed unmatched. This CDR3 spans 15 amino acids. The V gene's germline CDR1 is SGHTA and CDR2 FQGTGA. The CDR3 bases are TGTGCCAGCAGCTTACAGACGGGAGGGGGCTACGAGCAGTACTTC. Translated: CASSLQTGGGYEQYF.

V is TRBV7-2 and J is TRBJ2-5, with TRBD2 matching 8 bases. Gene TRBJ2-1 matches the end of the DNA better, so the J call may be wrong. Germline CDR1 is SGHTA and CDR2 is FQGNSA. The CDR3 has 16 residues. The CDR3 spells CASSLASGRSYNEQFF. In DNA, the CDR3 is TGTGCCAGCAGCTTAGCGAGCGGGAGATCCTACAATGAGCAGTTCTTC.

The genes are TRBV7-4 and TRBJ2-5; weak D call: TRBD2 (6 bases). Trimming cost V 0 bases and J 4 bases, with 9 bases left between them. The CDR3 consists of 14 residues. CDR1 and CDR2 from the germline V gene are SGHVT and SQSDAQ. This CDR3 is CASSLAGEVETQYF. CDR3 bases: TGTGCCAGCAGCTTAGCGGGGGAGGTAGAGACCCAGTACTTC. The full variable domain, with the rest looked up from reference TRBV7-4 and TRBJ2-5, is GAGVSQSPRYKVAKRGRDVALRCDSISGHVTLYWYRQTLGQGSEVLTYSQSDAQRDKSGRPSGRFSAERPERSVSTLKIQRTEQGDSAVYLCASSLAGEVETQYFGPGTRLLVL.

The table lists this clonotype with a count of one. The CDR3 does not close with the conserved phenylalanine or tryptophan, likely indicating a read error. The DNA is omitted, as the CDR3 cannot be located on it reliably, and the CDR3 follows TCRdb's listing. CDR3 protein: CASSAGQGASYEQYFGN. This chain links TRBV7-6 with TRBJ2-1; the D segment call TRBD1 is taken from the table without a DNA check. The CDR3 totals 17 residues, both ends included. CDR1 is SGHVS, CDR2 FNYEAQ, per germline.

This clonotype was detected a few times. This chain uses TRBV6-1 with TRBJ2-7; D uncertain. V dropped 5 bases and J dropped 7 bases, with 9 bases sitting between them. The CDR3 has 11 amino acids. Germline V lookup: CDR1 MNHNS, CDR2 SASEGT. The CDR3 DNA reads TGTGCCAGCAGTCTCGGCAATGAGCAGTACTTC. Translation gives CASSLGNEQYF.

J is TRBJ2-3 and V is TRBV27; 9 nucleotides match TRBD2. Germline V gene lookup returns CDR1 MNHEY and CDR2 SMNVEV (reference sequence). With 9 bases clipped from V and 7 bases from J, the junction kept 8 bases outside the gene matches. This CDR3 is 13 amino acids long. CDR3 loop: CASGLAGMNTQYF. CDR3 coding DNA: TGTGCCAGTGGGCTAGCGGGGATGAATACGCAGTATTTT.

Ten or more counts support this clonotype. The rearrangement joins TRBV6-2 or TRBV6-3 to TRBJ2-3; D is unresolved. The germline V gene has CDR1 MNHEY and CDR2 SVGEGT. Trimming removed 6 bases at V and 1 base at J, with 17 bases between. The CDR3 is 16 residues long. This CDR3 reads CASSKVTGEGTDTQYF. CDR3 bases: TGTGCCAGCAGCAAGGTCACGGGCGAGGGCACAGATACGCAGTATTTT.

The rearrangement uses TRBV7-3 and TRBJ2-1; D possibly matches TRBD1 or TRBD2 (5 bases each). The germline gives CDR1 SGHTA, CDR2 FQGTGA. Trimming left V 6 bases short and J 3 bases short, with 15 bases between. This CDR3 comprises 15 residues. This CDR3 reads CASSYTGTHYNEQFF. The CDR3 DNA sequence: TGTGCCAGCAGTTATACCGGGACCCACTACAATGAGCAGTTCTTC.

This clonotype was observed at least ten times. The V and J genes are TRBV7-2 and TRBJ2-7; 8 bases map to TRBD2. Germline assignment: CDR1 SGHTA and CDR2 FQGNSA. The CDR3 sequence is 14 residues long. V dropped 5 bases and J dropped 7; count of bases not matched to a gene: 10. CDR3 DNA: TGTGCCAGCAGCCTCCAAGCGGGGGCCAATGAGCAGTACTTC. Amino acids: CASSLQAGANEQYF.

The rearrangement uses TRBV28 and TRBJ2-3, with D perhaps TRBD2 (6 bases). The CDR3 is 16 amino acids. Germline V gene lookup returns CDR1 MDHEN and CDR2 SYDVKM. Trimming shortened V by 8 bases and J by 0 bases, and 18 bases separated the two germline ends. The CDR3 DNA sequence: TGTGCCAGCCCCCCCCTGGCTAGCGAAAGCACAGATACGCAGTATTTT. Residues: CASPPLASESTDTQYF.

This clonotype is medium-sized within its sample. The V gene is TRBV12-3 or TRBV12-4, the J gene TRBJ2-7, with no clear D. The CDR3 runs to 14 residues. The V gene lost 6 bases and the J gene lost 0 bases, with 12 bases spanning the gap. This chain's CDR3 is CASRLHENSYEQYF. In DNA, the CDR3 is TGTGCCAGCAGGTTACACGAAAACTCCTACGAGCAGTACTTC.

As for this clonotype: The conserved final phenylalanine or tryptophan is absent from the CDR3, which likely points to a read error. It is unclear where the CDR3 begins or ends on the DNA, so no DNA is shown, and the CDR3 is as TCRdb lists it. The rearrangement joins TRBV10-1 to TRBJ2-7; the listed D gene, TRBD1, was not tested against the DNA. The CDR3 totals 16 residues, both ends included. The germline CDR1 and CDR2 sequences are WNHNN and SYGVQD (reference sequence). The CDR3 protein is CASSDGQGARGYTFGS.